This T cell receptor (beta chain) is from a study of graft-versus-host responses after intestinal transplantation. Turning to the study itself: Grafts that recipients had were multivisceral, liver-intestinal, or isolated intestinal transplants. Among the recipients, all got anti-thymocyte globulin induction and then tacrolimus and steroids for 2 to 3 years.

This CDR3 spans 12 amino acids. Germline V gene sequence: CDR1 LNHNV, CDR2 YYDKDF (reference sequence). With 3 bases clipped from V and 6 bases from J, the junction kept 0 bases outside the gene matches. This table comes from immunoSEQ multiplex PCR, and its TCRdb copy is limited to in-frame clones, with some not included. Here the sample spans about 59,000 clones, approximately 94% being singletons. This clone appeared once. The antigen remains unidentified. Overall study findings and caveats: Detection of GvH clones occurred in recipient marrow, and some had their first appearance in ileum or blood.

This chain links TRBV15 with TRBJ1-2; TRBD1 aligns across 8 bases. The source material was unstimulated CD4+ T cells sorted from spleen or lymph node cells, sampled before transplant. This TCR derives from a human donor who was the organ donor for an intestinal transplant. The CDR3 loop is CATSRTGDGYTF. The CDR3 nucleotides are TGTGCCACCAGCAGGACAGGGGATGGCTACACCTTC.